This record looks at one T cell receptor beta chain sequence and its context. Its antigen remains unidentified. Germline CDR1 and CDR2: LGHNT and FRNRAP. The CDR3 length is 14 residues. J gave up 1 base and V 9 bases, and 6 bases lay outside the gene matches. The PCR ran on 60 Vbeta and 13 Jbeta primers. Sequencing was performed with immunoSEQ multiplex PCR; in TCRdb, only in-frame clones are kept and a portion is missing. The repertoire table contains 200,000 to 250,000 clones. This entry comes from a study of cytomegalovirus exposure and HLA in healthy donors. Overall study results and limits: The study put 150 to 200 TCR beta chains on its list as cytomegalovirus-associated. The authors considered a cluster of highly shared sequence variants likely to be a sequencing artifact. Earlier analysis looked at TCR beta V segments, and most were productive about 87% or about 30% of the time.

The TCR originated in a woman aged 25 to 39 in good health and CMV-seropositive. What was sequenced was PBMCs. This chain connects TRBV12-5 to TRBJ1-1, with 9 bases fitting TRBD1. The CDR3 loop reads CASGTGSKNTEAFF. The CDR3 DNA reads as TGTGCTAGCGGGACAGGGTCGAAGAACACTGAAGCTTTCTTT. The full variable domain, rest sourced from reference TRBV12-5 and TRBJ1-1, is DARVTQTPRHKVTEMGQEVTMRCQPILGHNTVFWYRQTMMQGLELLAYFRNRAPLDDSGMPKDRFSAEMPDATLATLKIQPSEPRDSAVYFCASGTGSKNTEAFFGQGTRLTVV.